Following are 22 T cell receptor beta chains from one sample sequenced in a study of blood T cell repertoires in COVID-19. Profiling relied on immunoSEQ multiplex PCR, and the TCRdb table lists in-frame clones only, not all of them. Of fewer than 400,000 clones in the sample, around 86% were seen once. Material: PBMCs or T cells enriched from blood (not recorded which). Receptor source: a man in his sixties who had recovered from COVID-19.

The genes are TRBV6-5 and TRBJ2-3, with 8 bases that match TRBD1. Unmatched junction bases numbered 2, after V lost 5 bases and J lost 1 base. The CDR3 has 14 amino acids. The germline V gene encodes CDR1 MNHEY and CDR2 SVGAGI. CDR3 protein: CASSQDRGTDTQYF. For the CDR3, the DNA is TGTGCCAGCAGTCAGGACAGGGGCACAGATACGCAGTATTTT.

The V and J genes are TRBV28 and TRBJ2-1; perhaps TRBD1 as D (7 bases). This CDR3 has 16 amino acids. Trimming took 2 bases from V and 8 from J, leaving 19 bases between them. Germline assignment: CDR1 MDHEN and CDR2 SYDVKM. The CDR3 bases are TGTGCCAGCAGTTTAATCCCCCCAGGGGGGTACGATGAGCAGTTCTTC. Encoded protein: CASSLIPPGGYDEQFF.

The CDR3 DNA reads as TGTGCCAGCAGTCCCGGACAGAATTATAATTCACCCCTCCACTTT. Translated, it gives CASSPGQNYNSPLHF. The chain couples TRBV27 to TRBJ1-6; D may be TRBD1 (6 bases). CDR1 and CDR2 from the germline V gene are MNHEY and SMNVEV (reference sequence). V dropped 5 bases and J dropped 4 bases, with 12 bases sitting between them. This CDR3 region has 15 residues.

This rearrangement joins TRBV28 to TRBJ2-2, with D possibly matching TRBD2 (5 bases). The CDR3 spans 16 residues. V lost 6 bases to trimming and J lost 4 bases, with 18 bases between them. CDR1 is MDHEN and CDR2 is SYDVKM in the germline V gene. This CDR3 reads CASSPPPRGTTGELFF. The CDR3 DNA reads TGTGCCAGCAGCCCTCCCCCCCGGGGAACCACCGGGGAGCTGTTTTTT. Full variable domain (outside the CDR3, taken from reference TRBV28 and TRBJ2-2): DVKVTQSSRYLVKRTGEKVFLECVQDMDHENMFWYRQDPGLGLRLIYFSYDVKMKEKGDIPEGYSVSREKKERFSLILESASTNQTSMYLCASSPPPRGTTGELFFGEGSRLTVL.

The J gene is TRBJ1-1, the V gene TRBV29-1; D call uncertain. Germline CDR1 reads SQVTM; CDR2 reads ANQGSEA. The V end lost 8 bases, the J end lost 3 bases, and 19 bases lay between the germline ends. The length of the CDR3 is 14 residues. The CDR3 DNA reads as TGCAGCAGCCGAGGTGGAGTTGAGTACACTGAAGCTTTCTTT. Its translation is CSSRGGVEYTEAFF.

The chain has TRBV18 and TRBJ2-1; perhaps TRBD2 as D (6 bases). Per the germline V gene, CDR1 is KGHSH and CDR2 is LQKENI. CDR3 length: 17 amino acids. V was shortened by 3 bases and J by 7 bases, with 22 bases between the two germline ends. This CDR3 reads CASSPPSRRVSRNEQFF. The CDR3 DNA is TGTGCCAGCTCACCGCCCTCCCGGAGGGTTTCTAGAAATGAGCAGTTCTTC.

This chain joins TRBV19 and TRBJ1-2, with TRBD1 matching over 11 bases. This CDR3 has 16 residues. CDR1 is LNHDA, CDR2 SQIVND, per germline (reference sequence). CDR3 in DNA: TGTGCAACAAAAAGGACAGGGGGCGAGTATGGCTATGGCTACACCTTC. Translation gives CATKRTGGEYGYGYTF.

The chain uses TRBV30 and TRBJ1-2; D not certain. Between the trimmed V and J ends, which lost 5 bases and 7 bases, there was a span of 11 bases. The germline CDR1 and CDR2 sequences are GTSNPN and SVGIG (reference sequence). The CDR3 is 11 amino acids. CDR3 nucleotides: TGTGCCTGGGGGCCCAAGCGTGGCTACACCTTC. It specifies CAWGPKRGYTF.

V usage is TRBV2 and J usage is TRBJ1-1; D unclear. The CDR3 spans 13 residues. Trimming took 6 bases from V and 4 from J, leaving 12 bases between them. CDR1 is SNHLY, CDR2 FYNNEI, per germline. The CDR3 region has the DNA TGTGCCAGCAGATTTTCCCCCAGCACTGAAGCTTTCTTT. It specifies CASRFSPSTEAFF.

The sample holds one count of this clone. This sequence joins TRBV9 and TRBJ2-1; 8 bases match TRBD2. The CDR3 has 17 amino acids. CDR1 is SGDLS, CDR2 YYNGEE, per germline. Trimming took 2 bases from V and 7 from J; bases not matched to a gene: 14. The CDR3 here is CASSVSVAGGGANEQFF. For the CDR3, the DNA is TGTGCCAGCAGCGTCTCCGTGGCGGGAGGTGGGGCGAATGAGCAGTTCTTC.

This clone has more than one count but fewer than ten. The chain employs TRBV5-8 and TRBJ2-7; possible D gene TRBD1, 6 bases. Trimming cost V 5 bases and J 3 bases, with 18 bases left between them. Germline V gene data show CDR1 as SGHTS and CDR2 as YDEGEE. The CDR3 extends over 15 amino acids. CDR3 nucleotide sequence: TGTGCCAGCAGACAGAGAGTCCGGGACAACTACGAGCAGTACTTC. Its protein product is CASRQRVRDNYEQYF.

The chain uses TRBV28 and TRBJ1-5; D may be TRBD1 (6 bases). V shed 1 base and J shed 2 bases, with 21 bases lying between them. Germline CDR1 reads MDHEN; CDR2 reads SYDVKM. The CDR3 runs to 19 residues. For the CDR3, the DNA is TGTGCCAGCAGTTTATCTCTGGGTTGGGGGGCGGGGGGCAATCAGCCCCAGCATTTT. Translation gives CASSLSLGWGAGGNQPQHF.

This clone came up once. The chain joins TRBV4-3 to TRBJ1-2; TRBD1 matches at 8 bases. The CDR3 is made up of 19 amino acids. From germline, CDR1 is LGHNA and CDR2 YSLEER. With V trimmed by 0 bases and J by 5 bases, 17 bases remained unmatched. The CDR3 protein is CASSQDISGTGTGVYGYTF. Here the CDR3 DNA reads TGCGCCAGCAGCCAAGATATTTCGGGGACCGGGACAGGAGTTTATGGCTACACCTTC.

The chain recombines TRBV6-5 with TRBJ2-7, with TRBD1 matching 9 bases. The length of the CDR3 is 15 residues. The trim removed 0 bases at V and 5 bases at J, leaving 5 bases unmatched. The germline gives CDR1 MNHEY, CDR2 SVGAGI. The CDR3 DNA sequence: TGTGCCAGCAGTTACTCCCGGGACAGGGCTAACGAGCAGTACTTC. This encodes CASSYSRDRANEQYF.

In nucleotides, the CDR3 is TGTGCCAGCAGCCCCAGGGACTACAACACAGATACGCAGTATTTT. Translating it yields CASSPRDYNTDTQYF. The rearrangement joins TRBV7-2 to TRBJ2-3; TRBD2 aligns across 7 bases. The CDR3 consists of 15 residues. J lost 2 bases, V lost 5 bases, and 7 bases had no gene match. From germline, CDR1 is SGHTA and CDR2 FQGNSA.

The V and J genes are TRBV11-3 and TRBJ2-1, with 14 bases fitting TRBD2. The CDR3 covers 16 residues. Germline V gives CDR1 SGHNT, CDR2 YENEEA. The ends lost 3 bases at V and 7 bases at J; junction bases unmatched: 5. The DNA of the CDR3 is TGTGCCAGCAGCTTCGGACTAGCGGGAGGTGTAAATGAGCAGTTCTTC. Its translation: CASSFGLAGGVNEQFF.

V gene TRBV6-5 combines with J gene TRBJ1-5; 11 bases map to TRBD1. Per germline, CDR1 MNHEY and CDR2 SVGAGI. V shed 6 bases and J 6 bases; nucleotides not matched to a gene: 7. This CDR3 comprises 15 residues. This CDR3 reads CASSEDRGPSQPQHF. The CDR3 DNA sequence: TGTGCCAGCAGCGAGGACAGGGGGCCGAGTCAGCCCCAGCATTTT.

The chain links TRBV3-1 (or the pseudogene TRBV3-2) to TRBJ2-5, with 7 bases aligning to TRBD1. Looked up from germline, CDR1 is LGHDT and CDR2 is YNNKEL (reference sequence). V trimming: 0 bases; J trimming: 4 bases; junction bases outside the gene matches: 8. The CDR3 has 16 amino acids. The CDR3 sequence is CASSQDKQGMGETQYF. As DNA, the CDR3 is TGTGCCAGCAGCCAAGATAAACAGGGGATGGGAGAGACCCAGTACTTC.

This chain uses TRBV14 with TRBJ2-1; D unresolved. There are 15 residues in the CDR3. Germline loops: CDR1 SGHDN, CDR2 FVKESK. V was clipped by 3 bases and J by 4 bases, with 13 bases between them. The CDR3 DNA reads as TGTGCCAGCAGCCACTCCGGGTCTACTTACAATGAGCAGTTCTTC. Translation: CASSHSGSTYNEQFF.

The CDR3 nucleotides are TGTGCCAGCAGCCCACGGACAGGGAGCACAGATACGCAGTATTTT. Translating it yields CASSPRTGSTDTQYF. The V call is TRBV7-2, the J call TRBJ2-3; 8 bases agree with TRBD1. The CDR3 is made up of 15 amino acids. CDR1 and CDR2 (germline): SGHTA, FQGNSA. J lost 0 bases, V lost 5 bases, and 4 bases had no gene match. Together with reference TRBV7-2 and TRBJ2-3, the CDR3 gives the full variable domain: GAGVSQSPSNKVTEKGKDVELRCDPISGHTALYWYRQSLGQGLEFLIYFQGNSAPDKSGLPSDRFSAERTGGSVSTLTIQRTQQEDSAVYLCASSPRTGSTDTQYFGPGTRLTVL.

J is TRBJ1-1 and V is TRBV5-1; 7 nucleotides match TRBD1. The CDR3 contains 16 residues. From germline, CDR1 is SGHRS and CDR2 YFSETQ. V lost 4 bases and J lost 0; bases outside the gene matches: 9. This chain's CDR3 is CASSPGTDHMNTEAFF. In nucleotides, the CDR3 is TGCGCCAGCAGCCCCGGGACAGATCACATGAACACTGAAGCTTTCTTT.

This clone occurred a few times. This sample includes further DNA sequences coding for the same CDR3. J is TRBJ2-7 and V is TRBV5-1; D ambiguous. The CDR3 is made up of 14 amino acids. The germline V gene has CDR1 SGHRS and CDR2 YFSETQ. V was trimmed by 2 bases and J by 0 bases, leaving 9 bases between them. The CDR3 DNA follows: TGCGCCAGCAGCTTACTGGGCAGCTCCTACGAGCAGTACTTC. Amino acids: CASSLLGSSYEQYF.